This T cell receptor (beta chain) was retrieved from a study of blood T cell repertoires in COVID-19. The overall study: The samples span acute and convalescent COVID-19 from the United States, Italy and Spain. Nucleic acid was either cDNA or gDNA, and it came from T cells, B-cell-depleted T cells, or PBMCs.

As handled by the study authors: From reference gene primer amplification, estimates of nucleated cell counts were derived. This table comes from immunoSEQ multiplex PCR, and its TCRdb copy is limited to in-frame clones, with some not included. V and J calls and clone size follow that table, whereas D and trimming were derived from the DNA. The repertoire holds roughly 150,000 clones, with around 81% as singletons. Losses at the gene ends were 0 bases for V and 1 base for J; bases not matched to a gene: 0. The CDR3 is 16 amino acids. From germline, CDR1 is SGHNT and CDR2 YYREEE (reference sequence). The chain is built from TRBV5-4 and TRBJ2-1, with 11 bases lining up with TRBD2. Material for sequencing was peripheral blood. This receptor was identified in a man aged 55 to 70 with active or convalescent COVID-19. CDR3 bases: TGTGCCAGCAGCTTGGGACTAGCGGGGTCCTACAATGAGCAGTTCTTC. Amino acid sequence: CASSLGLAGSYNEQFF.